This TCR beta chain was identified during a study of blood T cell repertoires in COVID-19. Whole-study context: The cDNA or gDNA used as material had been derived from T cells, B-cell-depleted T cells, or PBMCs.

The germline CDR1 and CDR2 sequences are SGHVS and FQNEAQ. The ends lost 4 bases at V and 5 bases at J; junction bases unmatched: 13. CDR3 length equals 18 residues. Assay: immunoSEQ multiplex PCR; the TCRdb copy retains only in-frame clones and omits some. The sample contains under 550,000 clones, about 90% of which appear only once. Only one count was recorded for this clone. Sequencing was done on a sample of peripheral blood. This receptor was taken from a man aged 18 to 30 with COVID-19, enrolled during active disease. V is TRBV7-8 and J is TRBJ2-2; 10 bases are shared with TRBD2. CDR3 nucleotide sequence: TGTGCCAGCAGCTCGACCGCGCTAGCGGGGGTTTCTACCGGGGAGCTGTTTTTT. Encoded protein: CASSSTALAGVSTGELFF. Looking up the rest from reference TRBV7-8 and TRBJ2-2 gives the full variable domain: GAGVSQSPRYKVAKRGQDVALRCDPISGHVSLFWYQQALGQGPEFLTYFQNEAQLDKSGLPSDRFFAERPEGSVSTLKIQRTQQEDSAVYLCASSSTALAGVSTGELFFGEGSRLTVL.